This T cell receptor (beta chain) comes out of a study of T-cell memory formation after mild COVID-19. This clonotype was counted once. In germline, CDR1 is SQVTM, CDR2 ANQGSEA. The CDR3 loop spans 14 amino acids. The V end lost 1 base, the J end lost 0 bases, and 9 bases lay between the germline ends. Constant-segment primers served in 5'RACE that generated TCR alpha and TCR beta cDNA libraries bearing sample barcodes and UMIs. TCRdb itself ran the 5' RACE reads through MiXCR, one entry per CDR3 protein. The sample has about 160,000 distinct CDR3 sequences, around a third seen once. This receptor was obtained from an adult woman who had mild COVID-19 (a few samples of this study predate the infection). Cell type and time point are not known. The genes are TRBV29-1 and TRBJ1-2; unclear D gene. Sequencing was carried out using PBMCs or a T cell subset sorted from them (not recorded which). In DNA form, the CDR3 reads TGCAGCGTTGAAGCCCAGGTGGCTAACTATGGCTACACCTTC. It codes for CSVEAQVANYGYTF.